A selection of T cell receptor beta chains follows, all from one sample in a study of Ad26.COV2.S vaccination and SARS-CoV-2 variants. Profiled with immunoSEQ multiplex PCR; TCRdb holds only in-frame clones, not every one. The sample includes about 370,000 clones, 89% of them seen just once. The sequencing used peripheral blood, collected in a trial of Ad26.COV2.S vaccine versus placebo. These receptor sequences come from a person between 18 and 59 years old who received the Ad26.COV2.S COVID-19 vaccine or a placebo. CDR3s include the opening cysteine and the closing phenylalanine or tryptophan. Each record gives: V gene, J gene, D gene, clone size, CDR3 protein, CDR3 DNA. A D gene is named only where the DNA matches it firmly. Some rows have no size entry. The others give once, few or many, or a class for an expanded clone.

>TRBV14|TRBJ2-1|TRBD2|once
CASSRGGGYNNEQFF
TGTGCCAGCAGCCGCGGGGGGGGATACAACAATGAGCAGTTCTTC
>TRBV6-6|TRBJ1-5|.|.
CASSYPGSDQPQHF
TGTGCCAGCAGTTACCCCGGTAGCGATCAGCCCCAGCATTTT
>TRBV7-8|TRBJ2-5|TRBD1|.
CASSRHRDRQQETQYF
TGTGCCAGCAGCAGACACCGGGACAGACAACAAGAGACCCAGTACTTC
>TRBV2|TRBJ2-1|.|.
CASSEAVGGNEQFF
TGTGCCAGCAGTGAAGCGGTAGGGGGAAATGAGCAGTTCTTC
>TRBV28|TRBJ2-7|.|.
CASSLARTYEQYF
TGTGCCAGCAGTTTGGCTAGAACCTACGAGCAGTACTTC
>TRBV25-1|TRBJ1-6|.|.
CASSRGARGSPLHF
TGTGCCAGCAGTAGGGGGGCGCGCGGTTCACCCCTCCACTTT
>TRBV28|TRBJ1-3|.|.
CAIRRADALDVGNTIYF
TGTGCCATCCGAAGGGCGGATGCCTTGGATGTGGGAAACACCATATATTTT
>TRBV7-6|TRBJ2-1|.|.
CASSLVGGRGQGKAYNEQFF
TGTGCCAGCAGCTTAGTAGGGGGAAGAGGGCAGGGAAAAGCCTACAATGAGCAGTTCTTC
>TRBV6-5|TRBJ2-2|.|.
CASRTRGGNTGELFF
TGTGCCAGCAGGACCCGTGGGGGCAACACCGGGGAGCTGTTTTTT
>TRBV6-1|TRBJ1-5|.|.
CASSESGSYQPQHF
TGTGCCAGCAGTGAATCAGGCAGCTATCAGCCCCAGCATTTT
>TRBV6-2/TRBV6-3|TRBJ1-2|TRBD1|.
CASSYQGARGYTF
TGTGCCAGCAGTTACCAGGGGGCGCGGGGCTACACCTTC
>TRBV20-1|TRBJ1-1|.|.
CSAKGTEAFF
TGCAGTGCTAAGGGGACTGAAGCTTTCTTT
>TRBV24-1|TRBJ2-3|.|.
CATSDSLGVSPTDTQYF
TGTGCCACCAGTGATTCCCTTGGGGTGTCCCCCACAGATACGCAGTATTTT
>TRBV11-2|TRBJ1-2|.|.
CASSLDEGRGGGYTF
TGTGCCAGCAGCTTAGATGAGGGCAGGGGTGGTGGCTACACCTTC
>TRBV13|TRBJ2-3|TRBD1|.
CASSLAGTGETDTQYF
TGTGCCAGCAGCTTAGCCGGGACAGGGGAAACAGATACGCAGTATTTT
>TRBV27|TRBJ2-6|TRBD1|.
CASCNRGYGANVLTF
TGTGCCAGTTGCAACAGGGGTTATGGGGCCAACGTCCTGACTTTC
>TRBV29-1|TRBJ2-5|TRBD2|.
CSVLAGAVETQYF
TGCAGTGTCCTAGCGGGAGCCGTGGAGACCCAGTACTTC
>TRBV6-1|TRBJ2-7|.|.
CASSEFGTAEDEQYF
TGTGCCAGCAGTGAATTTGGGACGGCGGAGGACGAGCAGTACTTC
>TRBV11-3|TRBJ2-5|TRBD2|once
CASSWTSKETQYF
TGTGCCAGCAGCTGGACTAGCAAAGAGACCCAGTACTTC
>TRBV24-1|TRBJ1-2|.|.
CATSDPNGYTF
TGTGCCACCAGTGACCCTAATGGCTACACCTTC
>TRBV10-3|TRBJ2-7|.|.
CAIRQAASYEQYF
TGTGCCATCAGACAGGCGGCTTCCTACGAGCAGTACTTC
>TRBV5-1|TRBJ2-5|TRBD2|.
CASSLLAGEKTQYF
TGCGCCAGCAGCTTACTAGCGGGAGAGAAGACCCAGTACTTC
>TRBV28|TRBJ2-7|TRBD2|few
CASSFLSGRPREQYF
TGTGCCAGCAGTTTTCTCAGCGGGAGACCAAGAGAGCAGTACTTC
>TRBV7-9|TRBJ1-2|.|.
CASSLGSGWLGYTF
TGTGCCAGCAGCTTAGGTTCGGGCTGGCTAGGCTACACCTTC
>TRBV6-1|TRBJ2-3|.|.
CASSESLAGDTQYF
TGTGCCAGCAGTGAAAGTCTAGCAGGGGATACGCAGTATTTT
>TRBV7-2|TRBJ1-1|.|.
CASSYRTVNTEAFF
TGTGCCAGCAGCTATCGGACAGTGAACACTGAAGCTTTCTTT
>TRBV6-1|TRBJ2-1|TRBD2|.
CASSEERTSGSEQFF
TGTGCCAGCAGTGAAGAAAGGACTAGCGGGAGTGAGCAGTTCTTC
>TRBV19|TRBJ2-2|TRBD2|many
CASSNSGSAHTGELFF
TGTGCCAGTAGTAATAGCGGGAGCGCCCACACCGGGGAGCTGTTTTTT